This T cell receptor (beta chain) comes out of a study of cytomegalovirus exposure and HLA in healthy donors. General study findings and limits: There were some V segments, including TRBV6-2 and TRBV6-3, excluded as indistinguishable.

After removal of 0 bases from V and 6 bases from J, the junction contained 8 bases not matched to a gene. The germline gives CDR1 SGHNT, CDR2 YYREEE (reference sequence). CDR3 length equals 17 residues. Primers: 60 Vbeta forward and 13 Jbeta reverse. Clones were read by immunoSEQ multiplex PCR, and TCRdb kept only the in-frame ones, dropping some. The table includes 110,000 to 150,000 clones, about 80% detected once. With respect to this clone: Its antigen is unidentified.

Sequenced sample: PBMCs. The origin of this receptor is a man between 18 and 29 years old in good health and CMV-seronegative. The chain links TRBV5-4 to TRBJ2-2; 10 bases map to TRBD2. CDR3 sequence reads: CASSLAILAGESGELFF. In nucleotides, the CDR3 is TGTGCCAGCAGCTTGGCCATTCTAGCGGGAGAATCCGGGGAGCTGTTTTTT.